The 24 T cell receptor beta chains given below trace back to one sample, sequenced in a study of cytomegalovirus exposure and HLA in healthy donors. Amplification used 60 Vbeta primers and 13 Jbeta primers. TCRdb's table, derived via immunoSEQ multiplex PCR, lists solely in-frame clones and lacks some. The repertoire includes roughly 140,000 clones, about 79% of them detected once, and about 0.64% sits in the top ten. The material sequenced was PBMCs. The receptors were gathered from a male donor in good health and CMV-seronegative.

The chain joins TRBV5-5 to TRBJ1-2, with 7 nucleotides matching TRBD1. The CDR3 has 13 residues. V shed 4 bases and J 8 bases; nucleotides not matched to a gene: 8. Germline loops: CDR1 SGHKS, CDR2 YYEKEE (reference sequence). CDR3 nucleotides: TGTGCCAGCAGCACAGGAGGGGGCGACGGCTACACCTTC. Residues: CASSTGGGDGYTF.

This clone was recorded once. This chain links TRBV7-8 with TRBJ2-5; 10 bases align to TRBD1. The germline V gene has CDR1 SGHVS and CDR2 FQNEAQ. CDR3 length: 15 amino acids. V lost 5 bases, J lost 4 bases, and 7 bases stayed unmatched. The CDR3 reads CASSRRDRGGETQYF. The CDR3 bases are TGTGCCAGCAGCCGCAGGGACAGGGGTGGAGAGACCCAGTACTTC.

J is TRBJ2-3 and V is TRBV7-6; TRBD1 might be the D (5 bases). The CDR3 is made up of 14 amino acids. Per the germline V gene, CDR1 is SGHVS and CDR2 is FNYEAQ. V lost 1 base to trimming and J lost 2 bases, with 7 bases between them. CDR3 residues: CASSLVDITDTQYF. CDR3 in DNA: TGTGCCAGCAGCTTAGTGGACATCACAGATACGCAGTATTTT.

The genes are TRBV6-5 and TRBJ2-2; D remains ambiguous. Germline values: CDR1 MNHEY, CDR2 SVGAGI. The length of the CDR3 is 14 residues. V dropped 2 bases and J dropped 7 bases, with 11 bases sitting between them. CDR3 nucleotide sequence: TGTGCCAGCAGTTACCCCCGACTGGGCGGGGAGCTGTTTTTT. It codes for CASSYPRLGGELFF.

This chain links TRBV19 with TRBJ1-2; TRBD1 matches 7 bases. Germline V gives CDR1 LNHDA, CDR2 SQIVND (reference sequence). This CDR3 has 16 amino acids. The trim removed 7 bases at V and 6 bases at J, leaving 17 bases unmatched. The CDR3 DNA is TGTGCCAGTACCATGGACAGGTTTAGTAACCAGAATGGCTACACCTTC. This translates into CASTMDRFSNQNGYTF.

The genes are TRBV11-2 and TRBJ2-2; 9 bases are shared with TRBD1. With 1 base clipped from V and 6 bases from J, the junction kept 6 bases outside the gene matches. This CDR3 comprises 16 residues. The V gene's germline CDR1 is SGHAT and CDR2 FQNNGV. This chain's CDR3 is CASSLGWGQGAGELFF. The CDR3 coding sequence is TGTGCCAGCAGCTTAGGGTGGGGACAGGGAGCCGGGGAGCTGTTTTTT.

This chain joins TRBV2 and TRBJ2-1; 10 bases map to TRBD2. With 11 bases clipped from V and 3 bases from J, the junction kept 10 bases outside the gene matches. Germline assignment: CDR1 SNHLY and CDR2 FYNNEI. This CDR3 is 15 amino acids long. CDR3 DNA sequence: TGTGCCCTTACTAGCGGGAAGGGCCGCTACAATGAGCAGTTCTTC. Translating gives CALTSGKGRYNEQFF.

V is TRBV7-7 and J is TRBJ2-1; 7 positions agree with TRBD2. The CDR3 is 16 residues long. The germline V gene encodes CDR1 SSHAT and CDR2 FNYEAQ (reference sequence). With V trimmed by 5 bases and J by 6 bases, 13 bases remained unmatched. The CDR3: CASSPGGTGGGNEQFF. CDR3 DNA sequence: TGTGCCAGCAGCCCCGGGGGGACTGGCGGGGGCAATGAGCAGTTCTTC. Variable domain in full (rest from reference TRBV7-7 and TRBJ2-1): GAGVSQSPRYKVTKRGQDVTLRCDPISSHATLYWYQQALGQGPEFLTYFNYEAQPDKSGLPSDRFSAERPEGSISTLTIQRTEQRDSAMYRCASSPGGTGGGNEQFFGPGTRLTVL.

The DNA for the CDR3 is TGTGCCAGCAGTTACGGAGCGGGACTGGCCTACGAGCAGTACTTC. It translates to CASSYGAGLAYEQYF. The genes are TRBV6-5 and TRBJ2-7; 7 bases fit TRBD2. CDR3 size: 15 residues. V shed 2 bases and J 2 bases; nucleotides not matched to a gene: 6. Germline CDR1 reads MNHEY; CDR2 reads SVGAGI.

This clone occurred once. V usage is TRBV5-1 and J usage is TRBJ2-1; TRBD1 matches at 10 bases. The CDR3 has 14 residues. Germline V CDR1 and CDR2: SGHRS, YFSETQ. The junction had 5 bases not matched to a gene; V was cut back by 7 bases and J by 4 bases. CDR3 bases: TGCGCCAGCCACCCGGGACAGGGGTACAATGAGCAGTTCTTC. Translation: CASHPGQGYNEQFF.

This clone has only one observation. The CDR3 is CASSFGQVTSLEQYF. The CDR3 DNA sequence: TGTGCCAGCAGCTTCGGACAGGTGACTTCTCTCGAGCAGTACTTC. The chain is built from TRBV7-9 and TRBJ2-7, with 7 bases aligning to TRBD1. The V gene's germline CDR1 is SEHNR and CDR2 FQNEAQ (reference sequence). The junction had 11 bases not matched to a gene; V was cut back by 3 bases and J by 6 bases. The CDR3 is 15 residues long.

The chain joins TRBV6-5 to TRBJ1-1; unclear D gene. The germline gives CDR1 MNHEY, CDR2 SVGAGI. Trimming pared 4 bases from V and 4 bases from J, leaving 10 bases between. The CDR3 has 13 amino acids. The CDR3 bases are TGTGCCAGCAGTTCGATCCGCGGCACTGAAGCTTTCTTT. Its protein is CASSSIRGTEAFF.

The J gene is TRBJ1-1, the V gene TRBV6-7; TRBD1 agrees at 8 bases. TRBV6-7 is an ORF for which the function is uncertain. V lost 11 bases and J lost 2; bases outside the gene matches: 16. This CDR3 contains 16 residues. The CDR3 DNA is TGTGCCGCCGGGTCGGGCCCAGGGGGCGATAACACTGAAGCTTTCTTT. Its translation is CAAGSGPGGDNTEAFF.

This chain links TRBV13 with TRBJ2-2; D call uncertain. CDR1 is PRHDT, CDR2 FYEKMQ, per germline (reference sequence). The V end lost 1 base, the J end lost 0 bases, and 21 bases lay between the germline ends. The length of the CDR3 is 20 residues. The CDR3 here is CASSLAPSLALLTNTGELFF. The CDR3 DNA reads as TGTGCCAGCAGCTTAGCCCCCTCGCTGGCCCTGCTTACGAACACCGGGGAGCTGTTTTTT. The full variable domain, completed using reference TRBV13 and TRBJ2-2, is AAGVIQSPRHLIKEKRETATLKCYPIPRHDTVYWYQQGPGQDPQFLISFYEKMQSDKGSIPDRFSAQQFSDYHSELNMSSLELGDSALYFCASSLAPSLALLTNTGELFFGEGSRLTVL.

This chain connects TRBV15 to TRBJ2-1, with 8 positions matching TRBD2. The CDR3 covers 17 residues. Trimming at V came to 1 base and at J to 6 bases, leaving 11 bases not matched to a gene. From germline, CDR1 is LNHNV and CDR2 YYDKDF (reference sequence). The CDR3 sequence is CATSRGSAREGRNEQFF. For the CDR3, the DNA is TGTGCCACCAGCAGAGGGTCCGCCCGGGAGGGCCGCAATGAGCAGTTCTTC. Full variable domain (rest looked up from reference TRBV15 and TRBJ2-1): DAMVIQNPRYQVTQFGKPVTLSCSQTLNHNVMYWYQQKSSQAPKLLFHYYDKDFNNEADTPDNFQSRRPNTSFCFLDIRSPGLGDTAMYLCATSRGSAREGRNEQFFGPGTRLTVL.

The rearrangement joins TRBV5-1 to TRBJ2-2; tentatively, D is TRBD1 (5 bases). Trimming cost V 2 bases and J 0 bases, with 8 bases left between them. Per germline, CDR1 SGHRS and CDR2 YFSETQ. The CDR3 extends over 15 amino acids. Written as DNA, the CDR3 is TGCGCCAGCAGCTTACGACAGTCGAACACCGGGGAGCTGTTTTTT. The encoded protein is CASSLRQSNTGELFF.

The J gene is TRBJ2-3, the V gene TRBV6-5; maybe TRBD1 (6 bases). CDR3 size: 14 residues. Germline-derived CDR1 and CDR2 are MNHEY and SVGAGI. Trimming took 2 bases from V and 6 from J, leaving 12 bases between them. The CDR3 protein is CASSYPTRGDTQYF. In nucleotides, the CDR3 is TGTGCCAGCAGTTACCCAACAAGGGGGGATACGCAGTATTTT.

The V call is TRBV4-3, the J call TRBJ1-2; the D gene is possibly TRBD1 (5 bases). The CDR3 length is 16 residues. Trimming took off 0 bases at V and 4 bases at J, with 15 bases between the two ends. Per the germline V gene, CDR1 is LGHNA and CDR2 is YSLEER. CDR3 sequence: CASSQDTTPGPYGYTF. The CDR3 DNA reads TGCGCCAGCAGCCAAGATACGACGCCAGGGCCCTATGGCTACACCTTC.

CDR3 protein: CASSVGGTGIDTEAFF. Here the CDR3 DNA reads TGTGCCAGCAGCGTAGGGGGGACAGGGATCGACACTGAAGCTTTCTTT. The genes are TRBV9 and TRBJ1-1; 9 positions match TRBD1. V dropped 0 bases and J dropped 3; count of bases not matched to a gene: 6. This CDR3 comprises 16 residues. Germline V gene lookup returns CDR1 SGDLS and CDR2 YYNGEE.

This rearrangement joins TRBV28 to TRBJ2-7; D remains ambiguous. Germline V gene data show CDR1 as MDHEN and CDR2 as SYDVKM. V dropped 1 base and J dropped 0 bases, with 10 bases sitting between them. CDR3 size: 15 residues. This CDR3 is CASSLLGITSYEQYF. In nucleotides, the CDR3 is TGTGCCAGCAGTTTATTGGGCATAACCTCCTACGAGCAGTACTTC.

The J gene is TRBJ2-3, the V gene TRBV5-1; 7 bases match TRBD1. Per the germline V gene, CDR1 is SGHRS and CDR2 is YFSETQ. V lost 3 bases, J lost 2 bases, and 12 bases stayed unmatched. The CDR3 is made up of 17 amino acids. CDR3 in amino acids: CASSYVSKGQLTDTQYF. CDR3 nucleotides: TGCGCCAGCAGCTACGTCTCTAAGGGACAGCTCACAGATACGCAGTATTTT.

The chain is built from TRBV21-1 and TRBJ2-1; the D call TRBD2 from the table was never checked on the DNA. TRBV21-1 is a listed pseudogene. The CDR3 covers 16 residues. In DNA form, the CDR3 reads TGTGCCAGCAGCCCATGGGCGGGTAATCGCTACAATGAGCAGTTCTTC. Its protein product is CASSPWAGNRYNEQFF.

The chain couples TRBV5-1 to TRBJ1-2, with D possibly being TRBD1 (6 bases). Germline lookup yields CDR1 SGHRS and CDR2 YFSETQ. CDR3 length equals 15 residues. Trimming left V 1 base short and J 2 bases short, with 12 bases between. The CDR3 DNA is TGCGCCAGCAGCTTGCAGTCAGGGGCAAACTATGGCTACACCTTC. It specifies CASSLQSGANYGYTF.

The chain recombines TRBV12-5 with TRBJ1-6; D unresolved. Germline CDR1 and CDR2: LGHNT and FRNRAP. The CDR3 runs 13 residues. V dropped 5 bases and J dropped 11 bases, with 13 bases sitting between them. CDR3 bases: TGTGCTAGTGGTCCAAGTGGCGGTACACCCCTCCACTTT. Residues: CASGPSGGTPLHF.